The next 15 T cell receptor beta chains were all read from a single sample in a study of response to subunit inactivated influenza vaccine. From the RT-PCR reads, TCRdb called clonotypes with MiXCR, one entry per CDR3 protein. The sample comprises roughly 500,000 distinct CDR3 sequences, more than 15% of which are singletons, and 3% to 3.5% rests with the top ten. The sequences come from CD4+ T cells sorted from PBMCs, collected around 25 months after vaccination. All receptors come from a man between 50 and 75 years old who received an inactivated influenza vaccine.

The V call is TRBV18, the J call TRBJ2-1; 8 bases map to TRBD2. The germline V gene encodes CDR1 KGHSH and CDR2 LQKENI. CDR3 length equals 16 residues. V shed 6 bases, J shed 4 bases, and the junction held 11 bases outside the gene matches. The DNA of the CDR3 is TGTGCCAGCTCCCCCTCGGCGGGGGGATCATACAATGAGCAGTTCTTC. Its protein product is CASSPSAGGSYNEQFF.

This clonotype came up a few times. DNA of the CDR3: TGCGCCAGCAGCCCGCAACAGGGGGCCGGCTACACCTTC. The encoded protein is CASSPQQGAGYTF. The V gene is TRBV5-1, the J gene TRBJ1-2, with 9 bases that match TRBD1. V shed 4 bases and J 8 bases; nucleotides not matched to a gene: 6. CDR1 and CDR2 (germline): SGHRS, YFSETQ. There are 13 residues in the CDR3.

There are a few counts of this clonotype. One end of the junction does not line up with germline, which may come from a read error. The CDR3 loop is CASNSVGGSSEQYF. CDR3 DNA sequence: TGCGCCAGCAATTCTGTGGGGGGCTCCTCCGAGCAGTACTTC. This sequence joins TRBV10-2 and TRBJ2-7; D is tentatively TRBD1 or TRBD2 (6 bases each). CDR3 length: 14 residues. The germline gives CDR1 WSHSY, CDR2 SAAADI.

This chain connects TRBV14 to TRBJ2-1, with D perhaps matching TRBD2 (5 bases). CDR3 size: 19 residues. CDR1 and CDR2 (germline): SGHDN, FVKESK. V was cut by 3 bases and J by 1 base, with 22 bases left in between. The CDR3, as DNA: TGTGCCAGCAGCCAGGACCGATTCGGACGGGAAGGGTCCTACAATGAGCAGTTCTTC. It specifies CASSQDRFGREGSYNEQFF.

J is TRBJ1-1 and V is TRBV4-2; 7 bases line up with TRBD1. CDR3 length equals 14 residues. V trimming: 1 base; J trimming: 4 bases; junction bases outside the gene matches: 3. Germline lookup yields CDR1 LGHNA and CDR2 YNFKEQ. The CDR3 sequence: CASSQVRDSTEAFF. As DNA, the CDR3 is TGTGCCAGCAGCCAAGTCAGGGACAGCACTGAAGCTTTCTTT.

This clonotype was found once. This chain joins TRBV3-1 and TRBJ2-1; D is uncertain. Trimming shortened V by 0 bases and J by 8 bases, and 5 bases separated the two germline ends. This CDR3 comprises 12 residues. The germline V gene has CDR1 LGHDT and CDR2 YNNKEL (reference sequence). This CDR3 reads CASSQDGDEQFF. CDR3 nucleotide sequence: TGTGCCAGCAGCCAAGACGGCGATGAGCAGTTCTTC.

The CDR3 spells CATSRDLNSPLHF. CDR3 nucleotide sequence: TGTGCCACCAGCAGAGATCTCAATTCACCCCTCCACTTT. This rearrangement joins TRBV15 to TRBJ1-6; unclear D gene. Per germline, CDR1 LNHNV and CDR2 YYDKDF (reference sequence). There are 13 residues in the CDR3. The V end lost 0 bases, the J end lost 7 bases, and 4 bases lay between the germline ends.

This clonotype has more than one count but fewer than ten. The chain has TRBV29-1 and TRBJ1-2; weak D call: TRBD1 (5 bases). Trimming left V 6 bases short and J 4 bases short, with 15 bases between. Looked up from germline, CDR1 is SQVTM and CDR2 is ANQGSEA. There are 13 residues in the CDR3. The CDR3, as DNA: TGCAGCGTGATGCTTGTCAGGGCCTATGGCTACACCTTC. Protein sequence: CSVMLVRAYGYTF.

The chain joins TRBV6-1 to TRBJ1-1; TRBD1 matches 7 bases. Germline loops: CDR1 MNHNS, CDR2 SASEGT. The V segment lost 10 bases and the J segment 0 bases; nucleotides outside the gene matches: 11. CDR3 length: 15 amino acids. The chain's CDR3 is CAISPGGKLNTEAFF. The CDR3 nucleotides read TGTGCCATCTCCCCAGGGGGGAAACTGAACACTGAAGCTTTCTTT.

J is TRBJ2-7 and V is TRBV15; 9 bases align to TRBD1. The trim removed 0 bases at V and 6 bases at J, leaving 6 bases unmatched. Germline CDR1 is LNHNV and CDR2 is YYDKDF (reference sequence). The CDR3 is 15 residues long. The chain's CDR3 is CATSRERTGGAEQYF. In DNA form, the CDR3 reads TGTGCCACCAGCAGAGAACGTACAGGGGGCGCCGAGCAGTACTTC.

The chain recombines TRBV5-1 with TRBJ2-5, with D perhaps assigned TRBD1 or TRBD2 (6 bases each). V lost 0 bases and J 5 bases, leaving 11 bases between the germline ends. Germline V gene sequence: CDR1 SGHRS, CDR2 YFSETQ. The CDR3 is 14 amino acids. The CDR3, as DNA: TGCGCCAGCAGCTTGGAGGTGGGGGGCGAGACCCAGTACTTC. Residues: CASSLEVGGETQYF.

A few counts support this clonotype. J is TRBJ2-5 and V is TRBV5-6; no firm D call. V gave up 4 bases and J gave up 4 bases, with 20 bases separating them. CDR1 SGHDT and CDR2 YYEEEE come from the germline V gene. The CDR3 runs 16 residues. CDR3 in DNA: TGTGCCAGCAGCCGTGGCGTCGGGTCGTTGATAGAGACCCAGTACTTC. Protein sequence: CASSRGVGSLIETQYF.

This clonotype has just a few counts. The chain recombines TRBV6-2 or TRBV6-3 with TRBJ2-7; D not resolved. The CDR3 is made up of 13 amino acids. Germline V gene data show CDR1 as MNHEY and CDR2 as SVGEGT. The V end lost 3 bases, the J end lost 3 bases, and 9 bases lay between the germline ends. As DNA, the CDR3 is TGTGCCAGCAGTTATGGGCTAGTCTACGAGCAGTACTTC. Translated, it gives CASSYGLVYEQYF.

V is TRBV12-3 or TRBV12-4 and J is TRBJ2-2; TRBD2 might be the D (5 bases). V was trimmed by 5 bases and J by 7 bases, leaving 23 bases between them. CDR3 length equals 17 residues. Here the CDR3 reads CASSRGLSPVKGGELFF. The CDR3 nucleotides read TGTGCCAGCAGTCGAGGACTCTCCCCTGTGAAAGGCGGGGAGCTGTTTTTT.

This clonotype was recorded a few times. The V and J genes are TRBV11-1 and TRBJ2-4; weak D call: TRBD2 (8 bases). Trimming shortened V by 6 bases and J by 2 bases, and 29 bases separated the two germline ends. There are 20 residues in the CDR3. The germline CDR1 and CDR2 sequences are SGHAT and FQDESV (reference sequence). In DNA form, the CDR3 reads TGTGCCAGCAGTTCCTGGGGCGACAGGGACGGGGGGGTCTCCAAAAACATTCAGTACTTC. This sequence encodes CASSSWGDRDGGVSKNIQYF.